Listed below are T cell receptor beta chains from one sample, sequenced in a study of blood T cell repertoires in COVID-19. This table comes from immunoSEQ multiplex PCR, and its TCRdb copy is limited to in-frame clones, with some not included. The sample consists of 35,000 to 45,000 clones, about 90% of them appearing once. Material: peripheral blood. These TCRs come from a man aged 50-59 years with active COVID-19. Each CDR3 is given with its conserved first and last residue.

v_call: TRBV10-3
cdr3_aa: CAISRGESSGLTQYF

v_call: TRBV19
cdr3_aa: CASKRFQGASDTQYF

v_call: TRBV10-3
cdr3_aa: CAISGNPTGQETQYF

v_call: TRBV2
cdr3_aa: CASSVGRSGSAGEQFF

v_call: TRBV5-1
cdr3_aa: CASSYTGTRGDTQYF

v_call: TRBV27
cdr3_aa: CASSFRPGTGGHEQYF

v_call: TRBV30
cdr3_aa: CASSGRDLGEQYF

v_call: TRBV7-9
cdr3_aa: CASSGEEGQGSYAKNIQYF

v_call: TRBV5-1
cdr3_aa: CASSLGQTSTDTQYF

v_call: TRBV7-2
cdr3_aa: CASSQTGEGNTIYF

v_call: TRBV19
cdr3_aa: CASSIRGSSYNEQFF

v_call: TRBV27
cdr3_aa: CASSSNSGQLEAFF

v_call: TRBV18
cdr3_aa: CASSPDQETQYF

v_call: TRBV7-6
cdr3_aa: CASSRGLAGGHEQYF

v_call: TRBV5-1
cdr3_aa: CASAIAGPEGEKLFF

v_call: TRBV28
cdr3_aa: CASTLGTAPLTEQYF

v_call: TRBV20-1
cdr3_aa: CSASDQTGFQLHF

v_call: TRBV7-2
cdr3_aa: CASSFLGGGSYEQYF

v_call: TRBV7-9
cdr3_aa: CASSAGTSGFNEQFF

v_call: TRBV5-6
cdr3_aa: CASSREASGRNNEQFF

v_call: TRBV19
cdr3_aa: CASSTQAAGYNSPLHF

v_call: TRBV11-2
cdr3_aa: CASSLQPGLAGRVYNEQFF

v_call: TRBV7-2
cdr3_aa: CASSKSGTYEQYF

v_call: TRBV4-1
cdr3_aa: CASSQGPLLRGDTEAFF

v_call: TRBV2
cdr3_aa: CASRTSGRDNEQFF

v_call: TRBV5-1
cdr3_aa: CASSLGQSPDTQYF

v_call: TRBV28
cdr3_aa: CASTPPASGSGGNEQFF

v_call: TRBV6-5
cdr3_aa: CASTSGGQGGETQYF

v_call: TRBV19
cdr3_aa: CASSMGANSPLHF

v_call: TRBV5-1
cdr3_aa: CASSPGSNSYEQYF

v_call: TRBV5-1
cdr3_aa: CASSLGSRERDTQYF

v_call: TRBV27
cdr3_aa: CASRSQGISYEQYF

v_call: TRBV30
cdr3_aa: CAWSVYRGGYTF

v_call: TRBV7-6
cdr3_aa: CASRRPGSAYNEQFF

v_call: TRBV5-1
cdr3_aa: CASSLSRGSRREQYF

v_call: TRBV28
cdr3_aa: CASTETGRNTEAFF

v_call: TRBV4-1
cdr3_aa: CASSQVRATAGYTF

v_call: TRBV3-1/TRBV3-2
cdr3_aa: CASSHLETGELFF

v_call: TRBV18
cdr3_aa: CASSPPDSEETQYF

v_call: TRBV6-6
cdr3_aa: CASAGPEVAGLYEQYF

v_call: TRBV6-6
cdr3_aa: CASTILGPGGYNEQFF

v_call: TRBV7-9
cdr3_aa: CASSLVASYEQYF

v_call: TRBV7-9
cdr3_aa: CASSLGQGVGEQYF

v_call: TRBV7-9
cdr3_aa: CASSLSADPRAGELFF

v_call: TRBV5-6
cdr3_aa: CASTNTPREEGYEQYF

v_call: TRBV10-2
cdr3_aa: CASSEGMGLAGGLTDTQYF

v_call: TRBV7-9
cdr3_aa: CASSASFAGATKQYF

v_call: TRBV3-1/TRBV3-2
cdr3_aa: CASSPTRGARLSEQYF

v_call: TRBV4-1
cdr3_aa: CASSQTVAAGQPQHF

v_call: TRBV7-2
cdr3_aa: CASSSQAGLSYEQYF

v_call: TRBV15
cdr3_aa: CATSSGGGELFF